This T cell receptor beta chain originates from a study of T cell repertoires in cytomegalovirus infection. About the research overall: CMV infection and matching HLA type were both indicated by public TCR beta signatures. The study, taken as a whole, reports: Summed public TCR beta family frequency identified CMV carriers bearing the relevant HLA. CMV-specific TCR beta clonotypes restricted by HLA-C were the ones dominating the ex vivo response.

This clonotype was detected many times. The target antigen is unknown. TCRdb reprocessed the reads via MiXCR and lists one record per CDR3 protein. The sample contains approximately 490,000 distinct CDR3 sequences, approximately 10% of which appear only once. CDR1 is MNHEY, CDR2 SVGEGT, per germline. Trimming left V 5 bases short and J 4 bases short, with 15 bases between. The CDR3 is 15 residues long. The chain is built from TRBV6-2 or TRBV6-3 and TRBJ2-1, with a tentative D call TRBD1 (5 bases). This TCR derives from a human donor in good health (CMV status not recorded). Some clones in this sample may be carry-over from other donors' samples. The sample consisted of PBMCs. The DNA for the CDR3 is TGTGCCAGCAGTGAGAGGACATACTCGTACAATGAGCAGTTCTTC. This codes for CASSERTYSYNEQFF.